This T cell receptor beta chain came from a study of cytomegalovirus exposure and HLA in healthy donors. Study-wide context: The roughly 120 validation repertoires used the same platform as the 550 to 850 first-cohort repertoires (as reported by a later analysis).

Points from the study as a whole: Under in vitro conditions, three CMV-associated chains were confirmed as specific for CMV antigens. Cytomegalovirus status was reportedly diagnosed by the classifier with high specificity and sensitivity.

Data came from immunoSEQ multiplex PCR; TCRdb stores just in-frame clones and leaves some out. The sample lists around 190,000 clones, around 80% occurring once. The study drew the donors from its approximately 110-subject validation cohort, separate from the 666-subject first cohort. On this clone itself: Antigen specificity is unknown.

CDR1 is SGHDN, CDR2 FVKESK, per germline. The CDR3 has 13 amino acids. V was pared by 2 bases and J by 1 base, with 5 bases between. This rearrangement joins TRBV14 to TRBJ1-1; D remains unclear. Sequences were obtained from PBMCs. The clonotype comes from a woman aged 25-40 years in good health and CMV-seronegative. CDR3 bases: TGTGCCAGCAGCCAAATTCGGAACACTGAAGCTTTCTTT. The encoded protein is CASSQIRNTEAFF.